The 23 T cell receptor beta chains presented below share a single source sample, sequenced in a study of T cell repertoires in cytomegalovirus infection. Using its own MiXCR run on the reads, TCRdb lists one record per CDR3 protein. The table records about 530,000 distinct CDR3 sequences, more than 25% of them present only once. Sequenced material: PBMCs. The origin of the receptors is a human donor in good health (CMV status not recorded). Some clones in this sample may be carry-over from other donors' samples.

There are a few counts of this clonotype. The chain is built from TRBV5-4 and TRBJ2-2; D may match TRBD1 or TRBD2 (5 bases each). Germline values: CDR1 SGHNT, CDR2 YYREEE (reference sequence). Trimming removed 4 bases at V and 4 bases at J, with 11 bases between. CDR3 length: 14 residues. The CDR3 nucleotides are TGTGCCAGCAGCGGGGGATGGGGCACCGGGGAGCTGTTTTTT. Protein product: CASSGGWGTGELFF.

The chain uses TRBV30 and TRBJ2-1, with 16 bases identical to TRBD2. This CDR3 spans 16 amino acids. With 3 bases clipped from V and 10 bases from J, the junction kept 9 bases outside the gene matches. Germline lookup yields CDR1 GTSNPN and CDR2 SVGIG (reference sequence). For the CDR3, the DNA is TGTGCCTGGAGGACCGGGACTAGCGGGAGGGCCATGGAGCAGTTCTTC. It yields the protein CAWRTGTSGRAMEQFF.

The chain links TRBV20-1 to TRBJ2-7; 9 bases line up with TRBD1. The V gene end was trimmed by 3 bases and the J gene end by 0 bases; junction bases not matched to a gene: 12. Per germline, CDR1 DFQATT and CDR2 SNEGSKA (reference sequence). This CDR3 region has 17 residues. CDR3 residues: CSASRGTGFRTSYEQYF. The CDR3 DNA is TGCAGTGCTAGTAGAGGGACAGGGTTCCGGACCTCCTACGAGCAGTACTTC.

This clonotype turned up a few times. The chain combines TRBV9 with TRBJ2-1; perhaps D is TRBD1 or TRBD2 (6 bases each). The CDR3 covers 15 residues. Germline CDR1 SGDLS, CDR2 YYNGEE. V lost 3 bases to trimming and J lost 10 bases, with 20 bases between them. CDR3 bases: TGTGCCAGCAGCGAGGCGGGGACAAGATCAGGAGAGCAGTTCTTC. Encoded protein: CASSEAGTRSGEQFF.

This clonotype has a handful of counts. The rearrangement links TRBV15 to TRBJ2-2; TRBD2 matches at 7 bases. CDR3 length: 19 residues. Germline V gene data show CDR1 as LNHNV and CDR2 as YYDKDF (reference sequence). With 5 bases clipped from V and 2 bases from J, the junction kept 17 bases outside the gene matches. The CDR3 reads CATSRGWEYGGSNTGELFF. DNA of the CDR3: TGTGCCACCAGCCGAGGGTGGGAATATGGCGGGAGTAACACCGGGGAGCTGTTTTTT. Based on the CDR3 plus reference TRBV15 and TRBJ2-2, the full variable domain is DAMVIQNPRYQVTQFGKPVTLSCSQTLNHNVMYWYQQKSSQAPKLLFHYYDKDFNNEADTPDNFQSRRPNTSFCFLDIRSPGLGDTAMYLCATSRGWEYGGSNTGELFFGEGSRLTVL.

The V call is TRBV28, the J call TRBJ1-1; no clear D. Trimming removed 2 bases from V and 7 bases from J, with 14 bases in between. The CDR3 has 14 amino acids. Germline V gives CDR1 MDHEN, CDR2 SYDVKM. The CDR3 loop is CASSLQRVLVEAFF. For the CDR3, the DNA is TGTGCCAGCAGTTTACAGAGAGTCCTGGTTGAAGCTTTCTTT.

This clonotype came up a few times. J is TRBJ2-1 and V is TRBV7-9; D gene uncertain. CDR1 and CDR2 (germline): SEHNR, FQNEAQ (reference sequence). The CDR3 has 15 amino acids. Trimming shortened V by 0 bases and J by 2 bases, and 8 bases separated the two germline ends. The CDR3 loop reads CASSLAGRAYNEQFF. As DNA, the CDR3 is TGTGCCAGCAGCTTAGCGGGTAGGGCCTACAATGAGCAGTTCTTC. Together with reference TRBV7-9 and TRBJ2-1, the CDR3 gives the full variable domain: DTGVSQNPRHKITKRGQNVTFRCDPISEHNRLYWYRQTLGQGPEFLTYFQNEAQLEKSRLLSDRFSAERPKGSFSTLEIQRTEQGDSAMYLCASSLAGRAYNEQFFGPGTRLTVL.

This clonotype was detected only a few times. This chain uses TRBV25-1 with TRBJ1-2; unclear D gene. The CDR3 consists of 12 residues. The ends were cut back, 0 bases at V and 3 bases at J, with 2 bases in the middle. CDR1 MGHDK and CDR2 SYGVNS come from the germline V gene. The CDR3 DNA is TGTGCCAGCAGTGAATATCACTATGGCTACACCTTC. Translating it yields CASSEYHYGYTF.

This clonotype appeared a few times. V usage is TRBV9 and J usage is TRBJ2-1; no reliable D call. Germline lookup yields CDR1 SGDLS and CDR2 YYNGEE. The CDR3 has 15 residues. V was clipped by 0 bases and J by 3 bases, with 10 bases between them. This CDR3 is CASSVARTDYNEQFF. The CDR3 nucleotides are TGTGCCAGCAGCGTAGCTCGGACGGACTACAATGAGCAGTTCTTC.

This chain links TRBV3-1 with TRBJ2-6, with 9 bases lining up with TRBD2. Germline CDR1 reads LGHDT; CDR2 reads YNNKEL (reference sequence). CDR3 length: 17 amino acids. J gave up 2 bases and V 5 bases, and 7 bases lay outside the gene matches. CDR3 residues: CASSDSGLAAGANVLTF. The CDR3 DNA reads TGTGCCAGCAGCGACTCGGGACTAGCAGCTGGGGCCAACGTCCTGACTTTC.

This clonotype has at least ten counts. The CDR3 here is CASSLRPTRLQGRNEQFF. For the CDR3, the DNA is TGTGCCAGCAGCCTTAGACCGACTAGGCTGCAGGGGAGGAATGAGCAGTTCTTC. The chain joins TRBV7-6 to TRBJ2-1; D could derive from TRBD1 or TRBD2 (6 bases each). The CDR3 is 18 amino acids. Trimming stripped 5 bases from V and 7 bases from J, with 27 bases between. Germline V gives CDR1 SGHVS, CDR2 FNYEAQ. The complete variable domain, with remaining parts taken from reference TRBV7-6 and TRBJ2-1, reads GAGVSQSPRYKVTKRGQDVALRCDPISGHVSLYWYRQALGQGPEFLTYFNYEAQQDKSGLPNDRFSAERPEGSISTLTIQRTEQRDSAMYRCASSLRPTRLQGRNEQFFGPGTRLTVL.

This clonotype was recorded many times. The chain recombines TRBV7-8 with TRBJ2-7; 7 positions agree with TRBD1. V shed 6 bases and J 6 bases; nucleotides not matched to a gene: 8. Germline assignment: CDR1 SGHVS and CDR2 FQNEAQ. The CDR3 consists of 13 residues. CDR3 sequence reads: CASSARTGREQYV. The CDR3 bases are TGTGCCAGCAGTGCAAGGACAGGACGCGAGCAGTACGTC.

This clonotype was counted many times. The J gene is TRBJ2-1, the V gene TRBV7-2; D ambiguous. Germline CDR1 SGHTA, CDR2 FQGNSA. CDR3 size: 17 residues. Trimming shortened V by 5 bases and J by 0 bases, and 17 bases separated the two germline ends. The CDR3 sequence is CASSAPSVPPSYNEQFF. CDR3 sequence (DNA): TGTGCCAGCAGCGCCCCCAGTGTTCCACCCTCCTACAATGAGCAGTTCTTC.

This chain joins TRBV4-1 and TRBJ2-7; 9 positions match TRBD1. The length of the CDR3 is 15 residues. Per germline, CDR1 MGHRA and CDR2 YSYEKL. The V gene end was trimmed by 2 bases and the J gene end by 4 bases; junction bases not matched to a gene: 6. CDR3 DNA sequence: TGCGCCAGCAGCCAACCCGGGACAGGGAATTACGAGCAGTACTTC. Translating it yields CASSQPGTGNYEQYF.

Notes on this clonotype: This may arise from a read error, as a much more abundant clone is one base away. The V gene is TRBV7-2, the J gene TRBJ2-1; D possibly uses TRBD1 or TRBD2 (5 bases each). The CDR3 length is 14 residues. Germline CDR1 SGHTA, CDR2 FQGNSA. This chain's CDR3 is CAGSFGGSLDEQFF. CDR3 coding DNA: TGTGCCGGCAGCTTTGGGGGTAGTTTGGATGAGCAGTTCTTC.

This clonotype occurred many times. The chain carries TRBV7-2 and TRBJ1-5; tentatively, D is TRBD1 (6 bases). The ends were cut back, 5 bases at V and 7 bases at J, with 15 bases in the middle. The CDR3 spans 14 residues. The germline V gene has CDR1 SGHTA and CDR2 FQGNSA. DNA for the CDR3: TGTGCCAGCAGCGGAGGGGGGCTCGGACAGCCCCAGCATTTT. Amino acids: CASSGGGLGQPQHF.

CDR3 nucleotides: TGTGCCAGCAGCTTACCCCAAGGGCTAGCGGGAGTTACCGAGCAGTACTTC. Its translation is CASSLPQGLAGVTEQYF. This chain joins TRBV11-2 and TRBJ2-7, with 10 positions matching TRBD2. The CDR3 consists of 17 residues. J gave up 6 bases and V 2 bases, and 13 bases lay outside the gene matches. Per germline, CDR1 SGHAT and CDR2 FQNNGV.

This clonotype turned up a few times. The CDR3 sequence is CATSDARDTGANQPQHF. The CDR3 nucleotides are TGTGCCACCAGTGATGCACGGGACACGGGGGCCAATCAGCCCCAGCATTTT. This sequence joins TRBV24-1 and TRBJ1-5, with a tentative D call TRBD1 (6 bases). Trimming stripped 3 bases from V and 3 bases from J, with 17 bases between. Germline CDR1 is KGHDR and CDR2 is SFDVKD. The CDR3 is 17 residues long.

This clonotype was detected a few times. V gene TRBV5-1 combines with J gene TRBJ1-6; D remains ambiguous. CDR1 and CDR2 (germline): SGHRS, YFSETQ. The CDR3 contains 14 residues. V was clipped by 3 bases and J by 7 bases, with 11 bases between them. The CDR3 spells CASSSLGWNSPLHF. The CDR3 DNA reads as TGCGCCAGCAGCTCCCTAGGGTGGAATTCACCCCTCCACTTT.

This rearrangement joins TRBV20-1 to TRBJ1-2, with 8 bases fitting TRBD1. There are 14 residues in the CDR3. CDR1 is DFQATT and CDR2 is SNEGSKA in the germline V gene (reference sequence). CDR3 region: CSSPRGTGRYGYTF. CDR3 nucleotides: TGCAGCTCTCCGCGTGGGACAGGACGCTATGGCTACACCTTC.

Many counts were recorded for this clonotype. CDR3 region: CASSRLFPEQFF. CDR3 bases: TGTGCCAGCAGCCGACTTTTTCCTGAGCAGTTCTTC. The gene calls are TRBV7-2 and TRBJ2-1; no firm D call. This CDR3 is 12 amino acids long. V lost 5 bases, J lost 9 bases, and 11 bases lay in between. CDR1 is SGHTA and CDR2 is FQGNSA in the germline V gene.

The rearrangement uses TRBV7-2 and TRBJ2-1; TRBD2 matches at 8 bases. V lost 6 bases to trimming and J lost 4 bases; unmatched junction nucleotides: 8. The CDR3 loop spans 15 amino acids. In germline, CDR1 is SGHTA, CDR2 FQGNSA. The CDR3 bases are TGTGCCAGCAGACAAACTAGCGGCTTTTACAATGAGCAGTTCTTC. Its protein product is CASRQTSGFYNEQFF.

The CDR3 region has the DNA TGCAGTGCTAGAGATGCCCGGGGATGGAACACTGAAGCTTTCTTT. Its translation is CSARDARGWNTEAFF. The chain uses TRBV20-1 and TRBJ1-1; D ambiguous. Germline assignment: CDR1 DFQATT and CDR2 SNEGSKA (reference sequence). The CDR3 has 15 amino acids. The V end was cut by 0 bases, the J end by 1 base, with 12 bases between.